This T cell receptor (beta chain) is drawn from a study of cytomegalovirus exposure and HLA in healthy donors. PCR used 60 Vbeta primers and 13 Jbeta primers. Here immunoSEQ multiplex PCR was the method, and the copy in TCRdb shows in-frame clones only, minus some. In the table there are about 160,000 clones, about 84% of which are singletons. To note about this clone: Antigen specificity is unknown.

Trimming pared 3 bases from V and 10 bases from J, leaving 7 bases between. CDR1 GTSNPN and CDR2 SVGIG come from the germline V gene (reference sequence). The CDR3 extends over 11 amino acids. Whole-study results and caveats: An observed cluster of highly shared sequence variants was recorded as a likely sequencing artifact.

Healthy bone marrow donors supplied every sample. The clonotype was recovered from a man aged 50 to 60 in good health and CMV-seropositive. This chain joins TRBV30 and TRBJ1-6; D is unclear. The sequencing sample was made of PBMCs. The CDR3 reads CAWRLGSPLHF. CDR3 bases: TGTGCCTGGAGGCTCGGGTCACCCCTCCACTTT. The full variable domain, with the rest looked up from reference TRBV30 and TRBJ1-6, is SQTIHQWPATLVQPVGSPLSLECTVEGTSNPNLYWYRQAAGRGLQLLFYSVGIGQISSEVPQNLSASRPQDRQFILSSKKLLLSDSGFYLCAWRLGSPLHFGNGTRLTVT.